Below are 18 T cell receptor beta chains sequenced from a single sample in a study of blood T cell repertoires in COVID-19. Method: immunoSEQ multiplex PCR; TCRdb's copy keeps in-frame clones and lacks some. The sample yields a few hundred thousand clones, roughly nine tenths seen once. The sample taken for sequencing was peripheral blood. Source of these receptors: a man aged 40-49 years who had recovered from COVID-19.

The genes are TRBV18 and TRBJ2-1; D perhaps matches TRBD1 (7 bases). The CDR3 has 16 residues. Trimming removed 1 base from V and 8 bases from J, with 18 bases in between. Per germline, CDR1 KGHSH and CDR2 LQKENI. The CDR3: CASSPLPGGIIDEQFF. The CDR3 nucleotides read TGTGCCAGCTCACCACTCCCAGGGGGGATCATCGATGAGCAGTTCTTC.

The chain combines TRBV7-2 with TRBJ1-2, with 8 bases lining up with TRBD1. Per germline, CDR1 SGHTA and CDR2 FQGNSA. Trimming took 5 bases from V and 4 from J; bases not matched to a gene: 6. The CDR3 runs 14 residues. Here the CDR3 DNA reads TGTGCCAGCAGCATCACAGGGGGTGGCTATGGCTACACCTTC. Amino acids: CASSITGGGYGYTF. Complete variable domain (other parts from reference TRBV7-2 and TRBJ1-2): GAGVSQSPSNKVTEKGKDVELRCDPISGHTALYWYRQSLGQGLEFLIYFQGNSAPDKSGLPSDRFSAERTGGSVSTLTIQRTQQEDSAVYLCASSITGGGYGYTFGSGTRLTVV.

The gene calls are TRBV4-3 and TRBJ1-2; D may be TRBD1 (5 bases). The germline gives CDR1 LGHNA, CDR2 YSLEER. CDR3 length: 20 residues. The V and J ends lost 0 bases and 8 bases respectively, with 31 bases between them. CDR3 sequence reads: CASSQDPKGRTRWPLRGYTF. As DNA, the CDR3 is TGCGCCAGCAGCCAAGATCCCAAGGGGCGGACCAGGTGGCCCCTCCGGGGCTACACCTTC.

The CDR3 sequence: CASSLYTGDTQYF. The CDR3 region has the DNA TGTGCCAGCAGTTTATATACGGGAGATACGCAGTATTTT. The chain carries TRBV27 and TRBJ2-3; D gene unclear. The CDR3 length is 13 residues. V was cut by 1 base and J by 5 bases, with 7 bases left in between. CDR1 is MNHEY and CDR2 is SMNVEV in the germline V gene (reference sequence).

The chain carries TRBV9 and TRBJ2-2; 8 nucleotides line up with TRBD1. The V segment lost 9 bases and the J segment 0 bases; nucleotides outside the gene matches: 4. The CDR3 has 14 residues. Germline CDR1 reads SGDLS; CDR2 reads YYNGEE. The CDR3 sequence: CATGQGPNTGELFF. The CDR3 nucleotides are TGTGCCACTGGACAGGGACCGAACACCGGGGAGCTGTTTTTT.

A single count supports this clone. The chain recombines TRBV18 with TRBJ1-5, with D perhaps TRBD1 (5 bases). The germline V gene has CDR1 KGHSH and CDR2 LQKENI. V was shortened by 2 bases and J by 4 bases, with 12 bases between the two germline ends. There are 15 residues in the CDR3. Here the CDR3 reads CASSPEGHQNQPQHF. Written as DNA, the CDR3 is TGTGCCAGCTCACCAGAAGGACATCAGAATCAGCCCCAGCATTTT.

V and J are TRBV6-6 and TRBJ2-3; 9 nucleotides align to TRBD2. Germline values: CDR1 MNHNY, CDR2 SVGAGI (reference sequence). Trimming removed 6 bases from V and 1 base from J; junction bases left unmatched: 5. The CDR3 extends over 15 amino acids. CDR3 nucleotide sequence: TGTGCCAGCAGCCGAGGACTAGCGCGCACAGATACGCAGTATTTT. Protein sequence: CASSRGLARTDTQYF.

The chain combines TRBV20-1 with TRBJ1-6, with 7 bases identical to TRBD1. The V and J ends lost 3 bases and 7 bases, in that order; junction bases with no gene match: 15. The CDR3 is 17 residues long. CDR1 is DFQATT and CDR2 is SNEGSKA in the germline V gene (reference sequence). Here the CDR3 reads CSASSGQRAQLNSPLHF. The CDR3 bases are TGCAGTGCTAGTTCGGGACAGCGCGCTCAACTGAATTCACCCCTCCACTTT.

The chain joins TRBV6-5 to TRBJ2-5; TRBD1 matches 10 bases. The CDR3 runs to 14 residues. The V and J ends lost 7 bases and 5 bases, in that order; junction bases with no gene match: 7. Germline CDR1 is MNHEY and CDR2 is SVGAGI. CDR3 in amino acids: CASTSTGGWETQYF. The CDR3 nucleotides read TGTGCCAGCACCTCGACAGGGGGCTGGGAGACCCAGTACTTC.

The chain has TRBV10-3 and TRBJ2-7; TRBD2 might be the D (5 bases). The CDR3 has 15 residues. Trimming took off 6 bases at V and 3 bases at J, with 18 bases between the two ends. Germline V CDR1 and CDR2: ENHRY, SYGVKD. The CDR3 spells CAIRALGGGDYEQYF. In DNA, the CDR3 is TGTGCCATCAGGGCCTTAGGCGGAGGAGACTACGAGCAGTACTTC.

This chain uses TRBV15 with TRBJ2-5; 12 bases map to TRBD2. Germline-derived CDR1 and CDR2 are LNHNV and YYDKDF (reference sequence). V lost 1 base and J lost 4; bases outside the gene matches: 13. The CDR3 is made up of 19 amino acids. The CDR3 region has the DNA TGTGCCACCAGCAGAGGGCGTCTAGCGGGGGGGGCCTTAGGAGAGACCCAGTACTTC. Its protein product is CATSRGRLAGGALGETQYF.

This clone was recorded only once. This chain links TRBV7-8 with TRBJ2-1; possible D gene TRBD2, 6 bases. The length of the CDR3 is 14 residues. V was shortened by 2 bases and J by 8 bases, with 13 bases between the two germline ends. Germline V lookup: CDR1 SGHVS, CDR2 FQNEAQ. The DNA for the CDR3 is TGTGCCAGCAGCTTATGGAGGGCACCTCATGAGCAGTTCTTC. This gives the protein CASSLWRAPHEQFF.

V usage is TRBV25-1 and J usage is TRBJ1-4; 10 bases agree with TRBD1. The CDR3 is made up of 15 amino acids. Germline V CDR1 and CDR2: MGHDK, SYGVNS. V lost 8 bases and J lost 8; bases outside the gene matches: 11. The CDR3, as DNA: TGTGCCAGCGGACTCTCGACAGGGGGCTCGGAAAAACTGTTTTTT. It codes for CASGLSTGGSEKLFF.

The V gene is TRBV18, the J gene TRBJ1-2; TRBD1 aligns across 9 bases. Losses at the gene ends were 5 bases for V and 0 bases for J; bases not matched to a gene: 7. CDR1 and CDR2 from the germline V gene are KGHSH and LQKENI. The CDR3 is 16 amino acids. This CDR3 reads CASSSGQGMSNYGYTF. The CDR3 region has the DNA TGTGCCAGCTCATCGGGACAGGGAATGTCTAACTATGGCTACACCTTC.

The chain recombines TRBV20-1 with TRBJ2-7, with a tentative D call TRBD1 (6 bases). Trimming cost V 6 bases and J 10 bases, with 16 bases left between them. Germline CDR1 reads DFQATT; CDR2 reads SNEGSKA (reference sequence). The CDR3 loop spans 11 amino acids. The CDR3 loop reads CSAWDKGVQYF. DNA for the CDR3: TGCAGTGCATGGGACAAAGGAGTTCAGTACTTC.

This clone was recorded once. This chain uses TRBV27 with TRBJ2-1; D is perhaps TRBD2 (7 bases). Trimming left V 2 bases short and J 6 bases short, with 11 bases between. Germline V gives CDR1 MNHEY, CDR2 SMNVEV (reference sequence). The CDR3 runs to 14 residues. The CDR3 sequence: CASSLRRGGNEQFF. The CDR3, as DNA: TGTGCCAGCAGTTTAAGGAGGGGGGGCAATGAGCAGTTCTTC.

The rearrangement links TRBV10-2 to TRBJ1-1, with a possible D match to TRBD1 (5 bases). The CDR3 totals 13 residues. V gave up 6 bases and J gave up 1 base, with 9 bases separating them. In germline, CDR1 is WSHSY, CDR2 SAAADI. CDR3 protein: CASRRDWNTEAFF. DNA for the CDR3: TGCGCCAGCAGGAGGGACTGGAACACTGAAGCTTTCTTT.

The rearrangement uses TRBV19 and TRBJ1-2; no firm D call. V dropped 6 bases and J dropped 7 bases, with 15 bases sitting between them. CDR3 length equals 13 residues. Germline CDR1 LNHDA, CDR2 SQIVND (reference sequence). The CDR3 DNA reads as TGTGCCAGTAGATCGGAGGGATGGAGTGGCTACACCTTC. It encodes CASRSEGWSGYTF.